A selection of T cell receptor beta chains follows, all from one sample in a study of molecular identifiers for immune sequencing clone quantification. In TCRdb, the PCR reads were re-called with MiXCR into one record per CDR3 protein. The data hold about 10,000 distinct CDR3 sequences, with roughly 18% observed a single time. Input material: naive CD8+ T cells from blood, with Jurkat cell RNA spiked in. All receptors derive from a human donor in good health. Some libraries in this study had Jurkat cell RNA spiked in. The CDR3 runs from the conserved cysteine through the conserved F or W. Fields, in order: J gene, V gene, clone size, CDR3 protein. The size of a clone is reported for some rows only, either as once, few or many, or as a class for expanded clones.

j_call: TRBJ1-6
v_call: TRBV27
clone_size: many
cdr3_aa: CASSLSSRGSGSPLHF

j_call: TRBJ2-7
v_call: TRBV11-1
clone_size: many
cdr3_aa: CASSFEQGPYEQYF

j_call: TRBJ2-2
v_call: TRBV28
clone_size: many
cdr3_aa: CASSPLGGGVSGELFF

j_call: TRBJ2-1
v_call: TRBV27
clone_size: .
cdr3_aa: CASSLGLAGFDEQFF

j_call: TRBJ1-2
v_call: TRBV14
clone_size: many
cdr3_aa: CASSPVMHYGYTF

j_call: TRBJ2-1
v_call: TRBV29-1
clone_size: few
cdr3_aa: CSVVSGRNYNEQFF

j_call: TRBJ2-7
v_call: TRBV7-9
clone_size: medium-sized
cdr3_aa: CASRGQGPSYEQYF

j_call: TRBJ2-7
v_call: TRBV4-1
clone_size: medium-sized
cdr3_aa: CASSQAWTSGTYEQYF

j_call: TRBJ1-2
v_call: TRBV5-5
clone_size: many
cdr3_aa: CASSLVTGSYGYTF

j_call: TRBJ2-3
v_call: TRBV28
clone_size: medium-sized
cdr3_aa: CATRGQEDTQYF

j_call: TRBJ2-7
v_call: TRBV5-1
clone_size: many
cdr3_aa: CASSYTSGSYEQYF

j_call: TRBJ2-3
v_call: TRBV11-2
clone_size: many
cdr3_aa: CASSLTSTYYTDTQYF

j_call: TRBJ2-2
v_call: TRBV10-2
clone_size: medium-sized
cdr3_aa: CASSESTPPTGELFF

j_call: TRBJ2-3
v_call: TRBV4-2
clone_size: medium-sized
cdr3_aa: CASSPEGGLGTDTQYF

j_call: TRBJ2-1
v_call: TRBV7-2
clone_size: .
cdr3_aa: CACSLGRGTSGNNEQFF

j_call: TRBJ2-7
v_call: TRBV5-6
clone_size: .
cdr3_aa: CASSLGSVSYEQYF

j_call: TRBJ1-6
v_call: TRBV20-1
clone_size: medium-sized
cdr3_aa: CSASTRLSYNSPLHF

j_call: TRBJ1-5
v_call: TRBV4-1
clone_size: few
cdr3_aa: CASSQGDRGYNQPQHF

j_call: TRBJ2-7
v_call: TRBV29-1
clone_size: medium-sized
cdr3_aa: CSVEGLAERSSYEQYF

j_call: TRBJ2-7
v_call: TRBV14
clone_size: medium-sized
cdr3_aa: CASSQVDVGHEQYF